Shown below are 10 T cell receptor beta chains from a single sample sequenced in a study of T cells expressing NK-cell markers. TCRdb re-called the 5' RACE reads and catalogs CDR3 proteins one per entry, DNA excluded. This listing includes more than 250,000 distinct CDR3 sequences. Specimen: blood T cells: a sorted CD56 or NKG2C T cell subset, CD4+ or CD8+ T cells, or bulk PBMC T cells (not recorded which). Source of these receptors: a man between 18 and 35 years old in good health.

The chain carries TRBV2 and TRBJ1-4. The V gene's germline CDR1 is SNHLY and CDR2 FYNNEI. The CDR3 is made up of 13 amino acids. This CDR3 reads CASTMMANEKLFF. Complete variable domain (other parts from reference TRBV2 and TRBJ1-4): EPEVTQTPSHQVTQMGQEVILRCVPISNHLYFYWYRQILGQKVEFLVSFYNNEISEKSEIFDDQFSVERPDGSNFTLKIRSTKLEDSAMYFCASTMMANEKLFFGSGTQLSVL.

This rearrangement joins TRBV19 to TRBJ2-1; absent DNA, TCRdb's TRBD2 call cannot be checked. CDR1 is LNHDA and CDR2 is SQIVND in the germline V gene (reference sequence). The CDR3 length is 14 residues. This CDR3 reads CASSIQAAANEQFF. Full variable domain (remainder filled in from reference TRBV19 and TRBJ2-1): DGGITQSPKYLFRKEGQNVTLSCEQNLNHDAMYWYRQDPGQGLRLIYYSQIVNDFQKGDIAEGYSVSREKKESFPLTVTSAQKNPTAFYLCASSIQAAANEQFFGPGTRLTVL.

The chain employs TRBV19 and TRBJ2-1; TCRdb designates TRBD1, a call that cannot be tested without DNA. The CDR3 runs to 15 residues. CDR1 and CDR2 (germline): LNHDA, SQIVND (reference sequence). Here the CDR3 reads CASSPDRAPTNEQFF.

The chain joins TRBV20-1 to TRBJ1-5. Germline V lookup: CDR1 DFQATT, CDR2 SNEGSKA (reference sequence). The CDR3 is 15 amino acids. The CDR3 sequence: CSASWGKASNQPQHF.

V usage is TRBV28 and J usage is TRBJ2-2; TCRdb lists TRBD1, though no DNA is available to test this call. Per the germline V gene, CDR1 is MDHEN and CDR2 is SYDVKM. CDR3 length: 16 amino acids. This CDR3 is CASSFIQGANTGELFF.

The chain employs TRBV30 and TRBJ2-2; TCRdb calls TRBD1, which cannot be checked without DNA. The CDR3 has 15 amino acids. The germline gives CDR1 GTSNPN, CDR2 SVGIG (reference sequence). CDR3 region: CAWSVIGGTAGELFF.

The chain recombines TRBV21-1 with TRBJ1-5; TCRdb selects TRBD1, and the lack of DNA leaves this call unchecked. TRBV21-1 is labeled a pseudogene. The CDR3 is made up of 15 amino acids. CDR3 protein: CASSTGANSNQPQHF.

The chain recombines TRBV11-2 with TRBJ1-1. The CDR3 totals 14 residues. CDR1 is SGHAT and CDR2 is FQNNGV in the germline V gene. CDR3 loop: CASSLKIRNTEAFF.

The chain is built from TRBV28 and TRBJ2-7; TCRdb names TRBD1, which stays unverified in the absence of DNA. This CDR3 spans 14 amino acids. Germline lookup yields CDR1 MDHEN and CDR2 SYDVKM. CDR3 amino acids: CASSRTGLIYEQYF. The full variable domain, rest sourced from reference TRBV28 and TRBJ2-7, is DVKVTQSSRYLVKRTGEKVFLECVQDMDHENMFWYRQDPGLGLRLIYFSYDVKMKEKGDIPEGYSVSREKKERFSLILESASTNQTSMYLCASSRTGLIYEQYFGPGTRLTVT.

CDR3 in amino acids: CASSLRVGGGFF. The chain carries TRBV12-3 or TRBV12-4 and TRBJ2-1; checking the TCRdb D call of TRBD2 is not possible without DNA. This CDR3 is built from 12 residues.